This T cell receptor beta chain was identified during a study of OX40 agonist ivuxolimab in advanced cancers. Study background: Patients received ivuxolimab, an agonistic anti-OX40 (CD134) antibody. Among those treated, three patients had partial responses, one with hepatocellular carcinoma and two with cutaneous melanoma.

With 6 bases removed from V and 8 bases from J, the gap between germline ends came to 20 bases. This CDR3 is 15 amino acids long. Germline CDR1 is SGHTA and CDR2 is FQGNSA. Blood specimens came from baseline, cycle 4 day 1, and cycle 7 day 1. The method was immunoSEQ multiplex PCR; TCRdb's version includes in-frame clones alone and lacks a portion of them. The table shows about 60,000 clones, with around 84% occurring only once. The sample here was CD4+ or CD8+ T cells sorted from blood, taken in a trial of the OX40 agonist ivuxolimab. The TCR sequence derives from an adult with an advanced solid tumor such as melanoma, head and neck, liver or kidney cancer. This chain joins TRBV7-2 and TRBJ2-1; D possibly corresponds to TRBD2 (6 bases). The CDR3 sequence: CASRPRDWLSDEQFF. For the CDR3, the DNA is TGTGCCAGCAGACCCCGGGACTGGCTTAGCGATGAGCAGTTCTTC. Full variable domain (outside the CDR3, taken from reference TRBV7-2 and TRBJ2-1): GAGVSQSPSNKVTEKGKDVELRCDPISGHTALYWYRQSLGQGLEFLIYFQGNSAPDKSGLPSDRFSAERTGGSVSTLTIQRTQQEDSAVYLCASRPRDWLSDEQFFGPGTRLTVL.